This TCR beta chain was recovered during a study of vaccination and CD4 T cells after COVID-19. About the research overall: Vaccinees got either two BNT162b2 doses or two mRNA-1273 doses.

This clonotype occurred a few times. Its antigen is unknown. Oncomine TCR Beta short-read sequencing was applied to DNA from cultured CD4+ T cells. From cultured CD4+ T cells, genomic DNA was extracted. TCRdb re-derived calls from the PCR reads in MiXCR, one entry per CDR3 protein. The table includes tens of thousands of distinct CDR3 sequences, 70% detected once. This CDR3 is built from 15 residues. Germline V CDR1 and CDR2: MNHEY, SMNVEV (reference sequence). V dropped 4 bases and J dropped 6; count of bases not matched to a gene: 8. The treatment: roughly nine-day PBMC culture with coronavirus spike peptide pools or control peptides (ViraFEST assay). Study-wide findings and caveats: Among convalescent patients, a median about 86% of reactive clones emerged only after vaccination.

V usage is TRBV27 and J usage is TRBJ2-3, with 9 nucleotides matching TRBD1. The specimen was CD4+ T cells from blood, cultured in vitro. The clonotype comes from a human donor who had recovered from COVID-19. This CDR3 reads CASSSQGAGRDTQYF. The CDR3 DNA is TGTGCCAGCAGTTCACAGGGGGCGGGACGGGATACGCAGTATTTT.